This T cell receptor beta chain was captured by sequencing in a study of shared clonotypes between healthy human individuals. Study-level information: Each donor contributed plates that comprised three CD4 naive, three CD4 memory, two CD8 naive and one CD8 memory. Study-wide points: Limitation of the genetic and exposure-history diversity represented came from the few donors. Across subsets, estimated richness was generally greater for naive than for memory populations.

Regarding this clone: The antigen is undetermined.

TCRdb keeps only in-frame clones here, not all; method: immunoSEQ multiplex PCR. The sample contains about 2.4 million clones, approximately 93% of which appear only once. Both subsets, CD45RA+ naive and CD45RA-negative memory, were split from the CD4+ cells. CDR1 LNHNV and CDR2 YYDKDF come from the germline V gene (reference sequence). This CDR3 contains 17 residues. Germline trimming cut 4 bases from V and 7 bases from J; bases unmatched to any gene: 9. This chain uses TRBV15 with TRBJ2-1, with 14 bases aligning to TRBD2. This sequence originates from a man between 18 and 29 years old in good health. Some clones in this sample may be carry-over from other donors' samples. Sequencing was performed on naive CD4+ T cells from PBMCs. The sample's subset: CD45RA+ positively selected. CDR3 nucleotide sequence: TGTGCCACCAGCACCCCGACGGGACTAGCGGGAGTAAATGAGCAGTTCTTC. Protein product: CATSTPTGLAGVNEQFF.